Presented here are 9 T cell receptor beta chains from one specimen sequenced in a study of blood T cells in healthy people across ages. Together with a sample-barcoded 5' primer, a J-beta primer mix was included in a second PCR lasting roughly 7 to 11 cycles. Each CDR3 protein gets one entry after TCRdb re-called the 5' RACE reads with MiXCR. The sample gives hundreds of thousands of distinct CDR3 sequences, about 36% of which show up once; roughly 13% is in the top ten. Sequencing was done on a sample of blood. The receptors here all came from a man aged 18 to 30 in good health.

This clonotype appeared many times. The rearrangement links TRBV20-1 to TRBJ2-7; 10 bases fit TRBD1. The CDR3 is 14 residues long. Germline CDR1 and CDR2: DFQATT and SNEGSKA (reference sequence). J was trimmed by 1 base and V by 5 bases; bases with no gene match: 5. The CDR3 is CSAAGQGVSYEQYF. Here the CDR3 DNA reads TGCAGTGCTGCAGGACAGGGGGTATCCTACGAGCAGTACTTC.

The chain employs TRBV5-1 and TRBJ2-1; 14 bases map to TRBD2. The CDR3 contains 15 residues. The germline CDR1 and CDR2 sequences are SGHRS and YFSETQ. V lost 3 bases and J lost 6; bases outside the gene matches: 2. In nucleotides, the CDR3 is TGCGCCAGCAGCTACGGACTAGCGGGGGGCAATGAGCAGTTCTTC. It yields the protein CASSYGLAGGNEQFF. Drawing the rest from reference TRBV5-1 and TRBJ2-1, the complete variable domain is KAGVTQTPRYLIKTRGQQVTLSCSPISGHRSVSWYQQTPGQGLQFLFEYFSETQRNKGNFPGRFSGRQFSNSRSEMNVSTLELGDSALYLCASSYGLAGGNEQFFGPGTRLTVL.

This clonotype was counted once. A read error may produce the germline difference seen at one junction end. The chain links TRBV4-2 to TRBJ2-1; TRBD1 matches 9 bases. This CDR3 comprises 14 residues. CDR1 is LGHNA, CDR2 YNFKEQ, per germline. CDR3 nucleotides: TGTGCCAGCGGCCAGGGACAGGGAGGCAATGAGCAGTTCTTC. Translation gives CASGQGQGGNEQFF.

The V gene is TRBV12-3 or TRBV12-4, the J gene TRBJ1-1; D might be TRBD1 (5 bases). V lost 5 bases, J lost 0 bases, and 13 bases lay in between. The CDR3 loop spans 15 amino acids. The CDR3 sequence: CASSPGRNLNTEAFF. CDR3 in DNA: TGTGCCAGCAGTCCAGGGCGGAATTTGAACACTGAAGCTTTCTTT.

This rearrangement joins TRBV14 to TRBJ1-2, with D unclear. Germline values: CDR1 SGHDN, CDR2 FVKESK. This CDR3 spans 12 amino acids. Trimming removed 8 bases at V and 3 bases at J, with 10 bases between. Here the CDR3 reads CASCLFDYGYTF. For the CDR3, the DNA is TGTGCCAGCTGCCTTTTCGACTATGGCTACACCTTC.

This clonotype was observed a handful of times. The genes are TRBV2 and TRBJ2-1; tentatively, D is TRBD1 (7 bases). The CDR3 runs 13 residues. Germline CDR1 SNHLY, CDR2 FYNNEI. V lost 11 bases to trimming and J lost 8 bases, with 19 bases between them. CDR3: CAGGTDATDEQFF. The CDR3, as DNA: TGTGCCGGAGGGACAGATGCCACGGATGAGCAGTTCTTC.

This clonotype has more than one count but fewer than ten. V gene TRBV7-9 combines with J gene TRBJ2-1; D is unclear. V was trimmed by 2 bases and J by 9 bases, leaving 8 bases between them. This CDR3 is built from 12 residues. CDR1 and CDR2 from the germline V gene are SEHNR and FQNEAQ (reference sequence). CDR3 bases: TGTGCCAGCAGCTTATCCCCGTTTGAGCAGTTCTTC. This translates into CASSLSPFEQFF.

This chain uses TRBV29-1 with TRBJ2-5; possibly TRBD1 or TRBD2 for D (5 bases each). V was shortened by 8 bases and J by 5 bases, with 18 bases between the two germline ends. Germline assignment: CDR1 SQVTM and CDR2 ANQGSEA. The CDR3 has 13 residues. DNA of the CDR3: TGCAGCACCAAGAGTCCAGGGACCGAGACCCAGTACTTC. Encoded protein: CSTKSPGTETQYF.

This clonotype has only a few counts. The V call is TRBV13, the J call TRBJ2-1, with no clear D. The germline V gene encodes CDR1 PRHDT and CDR2 FYEKMQ (reference sequence). V was clipped by 5 bases and J by 8 bases, with 19 bases between them. The CDR3 has 15 amino acids. CDR3 DNA: TGTGCCAGCAGCAAAATCTTGGCCCAATCGGATGAGCAGTTCTTC. Translation gives CASSKILAQSDEQFF.